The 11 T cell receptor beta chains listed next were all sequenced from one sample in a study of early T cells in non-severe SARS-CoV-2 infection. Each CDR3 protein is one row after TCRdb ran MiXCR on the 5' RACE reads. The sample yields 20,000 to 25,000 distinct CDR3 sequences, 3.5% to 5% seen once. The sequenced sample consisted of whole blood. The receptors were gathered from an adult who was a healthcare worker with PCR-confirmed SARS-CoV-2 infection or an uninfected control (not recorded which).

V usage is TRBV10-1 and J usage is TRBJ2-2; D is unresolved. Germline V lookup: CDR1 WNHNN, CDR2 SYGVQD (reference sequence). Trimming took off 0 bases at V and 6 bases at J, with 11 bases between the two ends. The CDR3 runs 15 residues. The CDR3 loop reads CASSESISGAGELFF. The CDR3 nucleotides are TGCGCCAGCAGTGAGTCGATCAGTGGAGCCGGGGAGCTGTTTTTT.

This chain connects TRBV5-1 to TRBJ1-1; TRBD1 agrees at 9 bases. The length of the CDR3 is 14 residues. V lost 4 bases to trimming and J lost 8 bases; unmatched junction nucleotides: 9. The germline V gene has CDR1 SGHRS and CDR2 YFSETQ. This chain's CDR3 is CASSKETGGREAFF. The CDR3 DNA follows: TGCGCCAGCAGCAAGGAAACAGGGGGCAGAGAAGCTTTCTTT.

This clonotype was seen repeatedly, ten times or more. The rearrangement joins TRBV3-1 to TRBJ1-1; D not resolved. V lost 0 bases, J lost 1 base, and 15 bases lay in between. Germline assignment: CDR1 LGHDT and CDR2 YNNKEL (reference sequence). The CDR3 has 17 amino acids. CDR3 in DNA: TGTGCCAGCAGCCAAGAAGGCCCTATCCGGGCGAACACTGAAGCTTTCTTT. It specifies CASSQEGPIRANTEAFF.

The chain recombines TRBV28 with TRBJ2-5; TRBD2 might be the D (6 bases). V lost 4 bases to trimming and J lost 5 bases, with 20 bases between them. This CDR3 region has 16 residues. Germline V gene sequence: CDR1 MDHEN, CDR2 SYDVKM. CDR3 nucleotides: TGTGCCAGCAGTTCAGCGGGCGGATCGAGCCGGGAGACCCAGTACTTC. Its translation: CASSSAGGSSRETQYF.

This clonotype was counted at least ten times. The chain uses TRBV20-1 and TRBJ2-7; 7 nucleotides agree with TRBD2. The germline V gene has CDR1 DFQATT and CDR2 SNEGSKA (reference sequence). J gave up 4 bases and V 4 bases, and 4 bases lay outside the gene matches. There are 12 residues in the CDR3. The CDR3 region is CSAKRGDYEQYF. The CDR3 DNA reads TGCAGTGCTAAGCGGGGAGATTACGAGCAGTACTTC.

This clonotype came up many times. CDR3 DNA: TGTGCCTGGAGTGTAGTGCGGGGGGGCAGCGGTACGCAGTATTTT. It yields the protein CAWSVVRGGSGTQYF. The chain uses TRBV30 and TRBJ2-3, with TRBD2 matching over 9 bases. Germline CDR1 reads GTSNPN; CDR2 reads SVGIG (reference sequence). This CDR3 has 15 residues. V shed 0 bases and J 8 bases; nucleotides not matched to a gene: 9.

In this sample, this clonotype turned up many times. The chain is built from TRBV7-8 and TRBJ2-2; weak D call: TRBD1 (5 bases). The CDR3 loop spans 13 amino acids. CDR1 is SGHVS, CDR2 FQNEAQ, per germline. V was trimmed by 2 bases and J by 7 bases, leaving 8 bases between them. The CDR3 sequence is CASSLITGGELFF. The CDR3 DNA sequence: TGTGCCAGCAGCTTAATAACAGGCGGGGAGCTGTTTTTT.

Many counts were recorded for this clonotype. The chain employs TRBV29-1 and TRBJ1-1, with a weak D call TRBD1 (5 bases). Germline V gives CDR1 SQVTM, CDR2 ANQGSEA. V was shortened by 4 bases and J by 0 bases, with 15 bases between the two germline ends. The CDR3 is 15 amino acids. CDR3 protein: CSVVKGPNMNTEAFF. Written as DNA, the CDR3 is TGCAGCGTTGTCAAGGGGCCGAACATGAACACTGAAGCTTTCTTT.

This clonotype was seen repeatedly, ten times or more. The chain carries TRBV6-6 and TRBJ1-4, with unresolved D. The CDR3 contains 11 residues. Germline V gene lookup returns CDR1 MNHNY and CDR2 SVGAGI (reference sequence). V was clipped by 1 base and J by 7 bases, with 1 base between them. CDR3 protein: CASSYFEKLFF. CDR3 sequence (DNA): TGTGCCAGCAGTTACTTTGAAAAACTGTTTTTT.

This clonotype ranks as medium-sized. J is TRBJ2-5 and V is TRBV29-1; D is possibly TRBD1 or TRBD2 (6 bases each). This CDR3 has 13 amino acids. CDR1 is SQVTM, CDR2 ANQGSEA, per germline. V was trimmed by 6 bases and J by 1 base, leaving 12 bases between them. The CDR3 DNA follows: TGCAGCGTCGGGGGCGGAGTCCAAGAGACCCAGTACTTC. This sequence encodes CSVGGGVQETQYF.

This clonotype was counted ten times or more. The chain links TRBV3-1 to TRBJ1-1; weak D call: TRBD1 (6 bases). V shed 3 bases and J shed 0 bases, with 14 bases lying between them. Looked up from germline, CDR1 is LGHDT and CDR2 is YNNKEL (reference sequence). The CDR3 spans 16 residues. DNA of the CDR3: TGTGCCAGCAGCCAGGGTCCAGGACAGATGAACACTGAAGCTTTCTTT. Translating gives CASSQGPGQMNTEAFF.